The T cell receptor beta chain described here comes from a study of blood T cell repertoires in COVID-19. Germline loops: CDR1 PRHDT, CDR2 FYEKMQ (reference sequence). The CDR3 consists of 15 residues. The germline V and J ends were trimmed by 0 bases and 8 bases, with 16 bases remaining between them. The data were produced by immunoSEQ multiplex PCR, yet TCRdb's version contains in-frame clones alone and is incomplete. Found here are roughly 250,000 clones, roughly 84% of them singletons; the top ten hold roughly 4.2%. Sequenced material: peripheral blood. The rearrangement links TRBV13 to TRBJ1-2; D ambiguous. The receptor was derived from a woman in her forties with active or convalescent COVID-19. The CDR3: CASSLGLRELGGYTF. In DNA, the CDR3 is TGTGCCAGCAGCTTAGGCCTGAGGGAGTTGGGAGGCTACACCTTC.